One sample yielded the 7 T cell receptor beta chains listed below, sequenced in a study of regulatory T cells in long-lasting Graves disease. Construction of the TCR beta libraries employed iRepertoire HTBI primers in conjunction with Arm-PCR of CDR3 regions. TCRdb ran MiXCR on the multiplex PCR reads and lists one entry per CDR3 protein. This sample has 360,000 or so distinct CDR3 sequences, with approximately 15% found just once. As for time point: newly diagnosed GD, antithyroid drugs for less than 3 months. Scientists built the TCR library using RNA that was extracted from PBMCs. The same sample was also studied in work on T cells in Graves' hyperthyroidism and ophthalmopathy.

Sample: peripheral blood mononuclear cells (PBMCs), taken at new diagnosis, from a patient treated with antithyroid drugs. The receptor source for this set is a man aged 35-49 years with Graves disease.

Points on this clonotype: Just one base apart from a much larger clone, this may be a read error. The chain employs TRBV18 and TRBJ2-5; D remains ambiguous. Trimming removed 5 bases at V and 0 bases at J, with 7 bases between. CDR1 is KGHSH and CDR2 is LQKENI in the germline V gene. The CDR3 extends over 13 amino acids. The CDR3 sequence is CASSSMYQETQYF. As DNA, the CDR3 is TGTGCCAGCTCATCTATGTACCAAGAGACCCAGTACTTC. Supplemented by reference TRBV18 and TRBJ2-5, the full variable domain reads NAGVMQNPRHLVRRRGQEARLRCSPMKGHSHVYWYRQLPEEGLKFMVYLQKENIIDESGMPKERFSAEFPKEGPSILRIQQVVRGDSAAYFCASSSMYQETQYFGPGTRLLVL.

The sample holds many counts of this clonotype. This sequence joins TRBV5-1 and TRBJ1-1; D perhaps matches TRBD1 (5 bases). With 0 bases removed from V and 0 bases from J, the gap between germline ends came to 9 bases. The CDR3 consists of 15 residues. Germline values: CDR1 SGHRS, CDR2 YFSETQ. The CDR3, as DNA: TGCGCCAGCAGCTTGGTCTCGGACATGAACACTGAAGCTTTCTTT. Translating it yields CASSLVSDMNTEAFF.

The CDR3 nucleotides are TGCGCCAGCAGCTTACAAACAGGGCGGAATGAAAAACTGTTTTTT. Amino acids: CASSLQTGRNEKLFF. The V gene is TRBV5-1, the J gene TRBJ1-4; tentative D call: TRBD1 (6 bases). This CDR3 has 15 amino acids. Deletions cut 2 bases from V and 5 bases from J, with 13 bases between. Looked up from germline, CDR1 is SGHRS and CDR2 is YFSETQ.

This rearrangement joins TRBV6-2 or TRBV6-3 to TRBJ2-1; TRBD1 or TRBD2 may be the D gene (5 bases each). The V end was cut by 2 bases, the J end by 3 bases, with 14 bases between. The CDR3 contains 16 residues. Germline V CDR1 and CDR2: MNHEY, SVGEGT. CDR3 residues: CASSYLPGPNYNEQFF. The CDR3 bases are TGTGCCAGCAGTTACCTGCCGGGACCGAACTACAATGAGCAGTTCTTC.

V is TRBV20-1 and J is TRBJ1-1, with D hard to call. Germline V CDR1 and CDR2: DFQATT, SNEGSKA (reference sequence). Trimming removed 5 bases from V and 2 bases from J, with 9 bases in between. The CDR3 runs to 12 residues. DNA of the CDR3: TGCAGTGCTGCTCCTCATAACACTGAAGCTTTCTTT. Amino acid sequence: CSAAPHNTEAFF.

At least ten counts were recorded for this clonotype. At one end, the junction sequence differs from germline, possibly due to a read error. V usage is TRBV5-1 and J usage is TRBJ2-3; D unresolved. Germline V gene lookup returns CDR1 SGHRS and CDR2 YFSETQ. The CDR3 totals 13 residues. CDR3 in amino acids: CASSLATGDTQYF. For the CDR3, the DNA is TGTGCCAGCAGCTTAGCCACCGGGGATACGCAGTATTTT. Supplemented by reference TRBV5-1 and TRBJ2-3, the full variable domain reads KAGVTQTPRYLIKTRGQQVTLSCSPISGHRSVSWYQQTPGQGLQFLFEYFSETQRNKGNFPGRFSGRQFSNSRSEMNVSTLELGDSALYLCASSLATGDTQYFGPGTRLTVL.

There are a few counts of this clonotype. CDR3 in DNA: TGTGCCACCAGTCAGCAGGGGTTCAATCAGCCCCAGCATTTT. Translation: CATSQQGFNQPQHF. This chain uses TRBV24-1 with TRBJ1-5, with D possibly TRBD1 on 6 matching bases. Looked up from germline, CDR1 is KGHDR and CDR2 is SFDVKD. V dropped 6 bases and J dropped 3 bases, with 11 bases sitting between them. The CDR3 covers 14 residues.